This paragraph covers one T cell receptor beta chain sequence. Antigen: not known. All donors qualified as healthy HIV-negative adults and had experienced no recent acute infections or vaccinations. The donors were all Caucasian adults (living in Nashville, Tennessee). Libraries were prepared by immunoSEQ multiplex PCR; TCRdb keeps only in-frame clonotypes and omits some of them. The repertoire has about 2,500,000 clones, more than 90% of them found once; the top ten carry about 0.13%. These data belong to a study of shared clonotypes between healthy human individuals. Overall study findings and caveats: Sampling included only blood; tissue repertoires likely differ. Incomplete sequencing of sorted subsets was indicated by rarefaction despite large depth.

The CDR3 consists of 11 residues. Germline V gene data show CDR1 as GTSNPN and CDR2 as SVGIG (reference sequence). Trimming took off 4 bases at V and 5 bases at J, with 8 bases between the two ends. This TCR came from a man aged 18 to 29 in good health. Source material: naive CD4+ T cells sorted from blood. The subset is: CD45RA+ positively selected. The genes are TRBV30 and TRBJ1-1, with a tentative D call TRBD1 (6 bases). The CDR3 DNA reads TGTGCCTGGACAGGGGCGACTGAAGCTTTCTTT. Amino acid sequence: CAWTGATEAFF.